These T cell receptor beta chains were read from a single sample in a study of shared clonotypes between healthy human individuals. This table comes from immunoSEQ multiplex PCR, and its TCRdb copy is limited to in-frame clones, with some not included. The sample includes around 1.5 million clones, 95% to 99% of them seen just once. The sample comprised naive CD4+ T cells sorted from blood. These receptor sequences come from a man aged 25-45 years in good health. The CDR3 runs from the conserved cysteine through the conserved F or W. The D gene is left open where the match is weak. Clone size appears in some rows only: once, few, many, or a class for an expanded clone.

d_gene | abundance | j_gene | v_gene | CDR3aa | CDR3nt
NA | NA | TRBJ1-2 | TRBV6-1 | CASSVTTGGGYTF | TGTGCCAGCAGTGTCACCACGGGTGGCGGCTACACCTTC
TRBD1 | NA | TRBJ2-7 | TRBV11-2 | CASSGIPGQNLYEQYF | TGTGCCAGCAGCGGGATCCCGGGACAGAATTTATACGAGCAGTACTTC
TRBD1 | NA | TRBJ2-7 | TRBV10-3 | CAISPGQRYEQYF | TGTGCCATCAGCCCGGGACAGAGGTACGAGCAGTACTTC
TRBD1 | NA | TRBJ2-1 | TRBV27 | CASKVHGQGAYNEQFF | TGTGCCAGCAAGGTTCATGGACAGGGCGCATACAATGAGCAGTTCTTC
NA | NA | TRBJ2-7 | TRBV7-9 | CASSSRDRPSGEGYEQYF | TGTGCCAGCAGCTCCCGGGACAGGCCATCGGGGGAGGGGTACGAGCAGTACTTC
NA | once | TRBJ2-1 | TRBV20-1 | CSARSNMQFF | TGCAGTGCTAGGTCGAATATGCAGTTCTTC
NA | NA | TRBJ2-5 | TRBV7-8 | CASSADSLQETQYF | TGTGCCAGCAGCGCAGACAGCTTACAAGAGACCCAGTACTTC
NA | NA | TRBJ2-7 | TRBV7-9 | CASSLSFGSPNYEQYF | TGTGCCAGCAGCTTATCATTCGGGTCGCCGAACTACGAGCAGTACTTC
NA | NA | TRBJ1-3 | TRBV6-6 | CASSYGVSSGNTIYF | TGTGCCAGCAGTTACGGGGTCTCCTCTGGAAACACCATATATTTT
TRBD1 | NA | TRBJ2-1 | TRBV15 | CATGTGDKVGEQFF | TGTGCCACTGGGACAGGGGACAAGGTGGGTGAGCAGTTCTTC
TRBD2 | once | TRBJ2-1 | TRBV7-3 | CASSLTRASGNEQFF | TGTGCCAGCAGCTTAACGAGGGCTAGCGGGAATGAGCAGTTCTTC
TRBD2 | NA | TRBJ2-7 | TRBV5-1 | CASSLATATGGYEQYF | TGCGCCAGCAGCTTGGCGACAGCCACGGGGGGATACGAGCAGTACTTC
NA | NA | TRBJ2-7 | TRBV27 | CASSQLATSYEQYF | TGTGCCAGCAGCCAATTAGCGACATCCTACGAGCAGTACTTC
NA | NA | TRBJ1-1 | TRBV4-1 | CASSQAGTKIDAEAFF | TGCGCCAGCAGCCAAGCCGGGACCAAAATAGACGCTGAAGCTTTCTTT
NA | NA | TRBJ1-2 | TRBV11-2 | CASSFPGRGFYGYTF | TGTGCCAGCAGCTTCCCGGGCAGGGGATTCTATGGCTACACCTTC
NA | NA | TRBJ2-2 | TRBV27 | CASSPQGAWGRANTGELFF | TGTGCCAGCAGTCCGCAGGGGGCTTGGGGGAGGGCGAACACCGGGGAGCTGTTTTTT